The 15 T cell receptor beta chains given below trace back to one sample, sequenced in a study of blood T cell repertoires in COVID-19. The repertoire was sequenced with immunoSEQ multiplex PCR; TCRdb's copy has only in-frame clones and lacks some. Here the sample spans about 180,000 clones, approximately 80% being singletons. Sequencing was done on a sample of peripheral blood. Every receptor here comes from a human donor in a cohort sampled during active COVID-19.

This clone was recorded once. The CDR3 protein is CASSFTRGANYGYTF. CDR3 bases: TGTGCCAGCAGCTTTACTCGGGGGGCGAACTATGGCTACACCTTC. The V call is TRBV7-2, the J call TRBJ1-2; TRBD1 is a possible D gene (6 bases). The CDR3 consists of 15 residues. Germline V CDR1 and CDR2: SGHTA, FQGNSA. Trimming took off 3 bases at V and 2 bases at J, with 13 bases between the two ends.

The J gene is TRBJ2-1, the V gene TRBV2; tentative D call: TRBD2 (5 bases). The CDR3 runs to 14 residues. From germline, CDR1 is SNHLY and CDR2 FYNNEI. V lost 4 bases and J lost 6, with 13 bases in between. The CDR3 DNA reads TGTGCCAGCAGTGTTCCTGGGAGAAGCAATGAGCAGTTCTTC. It encodes CASSVPGRSNEQFF.

As to this clone: The same CDR3 is also encoded by other DNA sequences in this sample. The CDR3 protein is CASSLTGGNYGYTF. CDR3 coding DNA: TGTGCCAGCAGCTTGACAGGGGGCAACTATGGCTACACCTTC. The gene calls are TRBV28 and TRBJ1-2; 10 positions match TRBD1. Germline values: CDR1 MDHEN, CDR2 SYDVKM. V lost 6 bases to trimming and J lost 2 bases; unmatched junction nucleotides: 3. The CDR3 is made up of 14 amino acids.

This sequence joins TRBV11-1 and TRBJ1-2; weak D call: TRBD1 (5 bases). Germline lookup yields CDR1 SGHAT and CDR2 FQDESV (reference sequence). The CDR3 extends over 15 amino acids. V was trimmed by 0 bases and J by 2 bases, leaving 10 bases between them. The CDR3 DNA follows: TGTGCCAGCAGCTTAGCGGACACGTGGAACTATGGCTACACCTTC. This gives the protein CASSLADTWNYGYTF.

V usage is TRBV6-2 or TRBV6-3 and J usage is TRBJ2-5, with TRBD1 identical over 7 bases. V lost 4 bases, J lost 1 base, and 9 bases stayed unmatched. Germline V gene sequence: CDR1 MNHEY, CDR2 SVGEGT. The CDR3 has 16 residues. The CDR3 DNA reads as TGTGCCAGCAGTTCGGGACAGAGCACGATCCAAGAGACCCAGTACTTC. It is translated as CASSSGQSTIQETQYF.

V gene TRBV18 combines with J gene TRBJ2-7; 7 positions agree with TRBD1. Germline CDR1 is KGHSH and CDR2 is LQKENI. The CDR3 is 14 amino acids. V lost 4 bases and J lost 5; bases outside the gene matches: 8. CDR3 amino acids: CASSLAQGVDEQYF. DNA for the CDR3: TGTGCCAGCTCACTGGCGCAGGGGGTTGACGAGCAGTACTTC.

The genes are TRBV4-1 and TRBJ2-1, with D tentatively TRBD1 (5 bases). The length of the CDR3 is 14 residues. Germline values: CDR1 MGHRA, CDR2 YSYEKL. Deletions cut 3 bases from V and 12 bases from J, with 18 bases between. The CDR3 protein is CASSHPRDTAPQFF. For the CDR3, the DNA is TGCGCCAGCAGCCATCCCAGGGATACGGCCCCGCAGTTCTTC.

This clone was picked up one time. The CDR3 sequence is CASSPDTSYGYTF. The CDR3, as DNA: TGCGCCAGCAGCCCGGACACATCCTATGGCTACACCTTC. The V and J genes are TRBV4-3 and TRBJ1-2; possibly TRBD1 for D (5 bases). V was shortened by 4 bases and J by 4 bases, with 10 bases between the two germline ends. Germline V CDR1 and CDR2: LGHNA, YSLEER. The CDR3 is made up of 13 amino acids.

The rearrangement joins TRBV3-1 (or the pseudogene TRBV3-2) to TRBJ1-2; 8 nucleotides agree with TRBD1. Germline trimming cut 3 bases from V and 5 bases from J; bases unmatched to any gene: 2. The CDR3 is 13 amino acids. Per germline, CDR1 LGHDT and CDR2 YNNKEL (reference sequence). DNA for the CDR3: TGTGCCAGCAGCCAGACAGGGGAATATGGCTACACCTTC. Translated, it gives CASSQTGEYGYTF.

V and J are TRBV18 and TRBJ1-2; TRBD1 matches 7 bases. The CDR3 sequence is 15 residues long. Germline lookup yields CDR1 KGHSH and CDR2 LQKENI. V trimming: 3 bases; J trimming: 5 bases; junction bases outside the gene matches: 9. This CDR3 reads CASSPPGTVTYGYTF. The CDR3 bases are TGTGCCAGCTCACCTCCCGGGACAGTAACTTATGGCTACACCTTC.

The chain links TRBV2 to TRBJ1-2; tentative D call: TRBD1 (6 bases). The germline CDR1 and CDR2 sequences are SNHLY and FYNNEI. The germline V and J ends were trimmed by 4 bases and 0 bases, with 18 bases remaining between them. The CDR3 spans 17 residues. This chain's CDR3 is CASSGGSRGPANYGYTF. The CDR3, as DNA: TGTGCCAGCAGTGGGGGTTCCAGGGGCCCGGCTAACTATGGCTACACCTTC.

The chain is built from TRBV4-1 and TRBJ1-2, with TRBD1 matching over 9 bases. The germline CDR1 and CDR2 sequences are MGHRA and YSYEKL. V was clipped by 1 base and J by 2 bases; unmatched bases: 2. CDR3 length: 15 residues. The CDR3 spells CASSQAGQGNYGYTF. The CDR3 nucleotides are TGCGCCAGCAGCCAAGCAGGACAGGGGAACTATGGCTACACCTTC.

There are a few counts of this clone. This rearrangement joins TRBV6-6 to TRBJ1-5; TRBD1 aligns across 8 bases. The germline gives CDR1 MNHNY, CDR2 SVGAGI (reference sequence). This CDR3 is built from 15 residues. Trimming at V came to 4 bases and at J to 4 bases, leaving 6 bases not matched to a gene. The CDR3, as DNA: TGTGCCAGCAGTTTCGGGACAGGTCGTAATCAGCCCCAGCATTTT. As protein: CASSFGTGRNQPQHF.

The chain is built from TRBV9 and TRBJ2-7, with 9 bases aligning to TRBD1. V shed 3 bases, J shed 3 bases, and the junction held 13 bases outside the gene matches. This CDR3 is 17 amino acids long. Looked up from germline, CDR1 is SGDLS and CDR2 is YYNGEE. CDR3 DNA: TGTGCCAGCAGCGCCTCTCCCCGGGACAGGGCTATCTACGAGCAGTACTTC. This codes for CASSASPRDRAIYEQYF.

The chain joins TRBV5-4 to TRBJ2-7, with D maybe TRBD2 (6 bases). The length of the CDR3 is 12 residues. Germline values: CDR1 SGHNT, CDR2 YYREEE (reference sequence). Deletions cut 3 bases from V and 7 bases from J, with 11 bases between. The chain's CDR3 is CASSSGRGEQYF. Here the CDR3 DNA reads TGTGCCAGCAGCTCCGGACGGGGGGAGCAGTACTTC.